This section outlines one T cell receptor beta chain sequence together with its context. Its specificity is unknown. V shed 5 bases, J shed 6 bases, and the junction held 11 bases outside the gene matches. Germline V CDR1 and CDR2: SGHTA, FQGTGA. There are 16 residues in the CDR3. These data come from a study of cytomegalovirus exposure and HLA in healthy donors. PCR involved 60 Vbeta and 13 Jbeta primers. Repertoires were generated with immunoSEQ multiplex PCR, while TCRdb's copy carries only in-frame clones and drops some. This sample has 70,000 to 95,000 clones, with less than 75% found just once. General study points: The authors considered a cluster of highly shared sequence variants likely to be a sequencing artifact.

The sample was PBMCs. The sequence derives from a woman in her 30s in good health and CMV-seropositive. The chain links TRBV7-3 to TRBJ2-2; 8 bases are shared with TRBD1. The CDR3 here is CASSPWTGSGAGELFF. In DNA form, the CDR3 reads TGTGCCAGCAGCCCATGGACAGGGTCGGGTGCCGGGGAGCTGTTTTTT.